The subject of this entry is one T cell receptor (beta chain). The clone's antigen remains unknown. There are no base qualities to consult, and no much larger clone falls within one base. Its CDR3 holds 13 amino acids, cysteine through phenylalanine. Only the CDR3 DNA is retained, 39 bases long and in frame from the first base. V is clipped by 2 bases and J by 1 base, and the sequence between their germline boundaries is 9 bases long. The CDR1 and CDR2 encoded by the germline V gene (reference sequence) are GTSNPN and SVGIG. Libraries came from PCR. The instrument given in TCRdb is Illumina HiSeq 2500. TCR library preparation used molecular barcoding, with unique molecular identifiers applied to normalize quantification of the TCRbeta repertoire. TCRdb handled the public reads itself, with Q25 trimming in fastp and clone calling in MiXCR, and kept productive beta chains. Rows with a matching CDR3 protein are joined into one entry that keeps the most common DNA and genes. The sample has 200,000 to 250,000 distinct CDR3 sequences on record, about 12% of them singletons. Of the sample, 2% to 3% falls within the top ten clones.

This record belongs to a study of T-cell reconstitution after alpha-beta-depleted transplantation in children (dated by TCRdb to 2016 to 2017). With regard to the full study: Using TCR repertoire profiling, the study quantitatively followed how T-cell immune reconstitution unfolded in children after TCRalphabeta/CD19-depleted allogeneic hematopoietic cell transplantation.

The clonotype comes from a human donor who donated a stem cell graft to a child with acute lymphoblastic leukemia. The specimen comprised PBMCs from the stem cell graft donor, sampled from the stem cell graft. The sequence links TRBV30 to TRBJ2-7; TRBD1 is a possible D gene, resting on 6 matching bases. The CDR3 is CAWSLTGSYEQYF. The DNA sequence reads TGTGCCTGGAGTTTGACAGGATCCTACGAGCAGTACTTC.